The clone carrying this T cell receptor beta chain was counted between two and nine times. Its antigen is unknown. The CDR3 runs to 15 residues. J lost 4 bases, V lost 6 bases, and 4 bases had no gene match. The data originate from a study of T-cell memory formation after mild COVID-19. Findings and limits, study-wide: Researchers found some responding clones in pre-infection memory, a sign that cross-reactive memory joined. Contracting CD4+ clones lay largely in CM and EM, with CD8+ ones residing in EMRA. SARS-CoV-2 specificity of second-wave clones peaking day 37 was unconfirmed.

A single record per CDR3 protein comes from TCRdb applying MiXCR to the 5' RACE reads. The sample comprises about 470,000 distinct CDR3 sequences, 20% to 30% of which are singletons, and around 12% rests with the top ten. This sequence was found in an adult woman who had mild COVID-19 (a few samples of this study predate the infection). Cell type and time point are not known. Sequencing used PBMCs or a T cell subset sorted from them (not recorded which). The chain couples TRBV12-3 or TRBV12-4 to TRBJ2-2; 11 bases map to TRBD1. DNA for the CDR3: TGTGCCAGCAGGGCCGGGACAGGGGGCACCGGGGAGCTGTTTTTT. This encodes CASRAGTGGTGELFF.